This T cell receptor (beta chain) is drawn from a study of blood T cell repertoires in COVID-19. Study-level information: T cells, B-cell-depleted T cells, or PBMCs provided the cDNA or gDNA that served as material.

The study assigned cohorts using participant-reported clinical history. Germline V gives CDR1 LNHDA, CDR2 SQIVND (reference sequence). The CDR3 contains 15 residues. With 5 bases clipped from V and 4 bases from J, the junction kept 6 bases outside the gene matches. Profiled with immunoSEQ multiplex PCR; TCRdb holds only in-frame clones, not every one. The table shows about 270,000 clones, with 80% to 90% occurring only once. The material sequenced was PBMCs or T cells enriched from blood (not recorded which). This clonotype originated in a woman under 40 with acute COVID-19. The chain uses TRBV19 and TRBJ2-3, with 10 bases fitting TRBD1. The chain's CDR3 is CASSSQGQGPDTQYF. In nucleotides, the CDR3 is TGTGCCAGTAGTTCTCAGGGACAGGGGCCAGATACGCAGTATTTT.